This TCR beta chain was sequenced for a study of T-cell reconstitution after alpha-beta-depleted transplantation in children. There are 12 residues in the CDR3. CDR1 is DFQATT, CDR2 SNEGSKA, per germline (reference sequence). Trimming took off 5 bases at V and 6 bases at J, with 12 bases between the two ends. Turning to this clonotype: What it binds is not known.

Study-level results: Some patients owed their high day-60 TCRbeta diversity to surviving recipient T cells and thymic progenitors. One year post-transplant, T-cell counts and diversity were largely derived from T cells produced anew.

A library of TCRbeta sequences, prepared with unique molecular identifiers, was generated. TCRdb independently ran MiXCR on the PCR reads; one entry per CDR3 protein. The repertoire holds roughly 570,000 distinct CDR3 sequences, with 25% to 30% as singletons. Sequenced here: PBMCs, sampled before TCRalphabeta/CD19-depleted stem cell transplant. The chain joins TRBV20-1 to TRBJ2-3; D may be TRBD1 (5 bases). This receptor was taken from a boy in the first two years of life with Wiskott-Aldrich syndrome, due to receive a stem cell transplant. CDR3 coding DNA: TGCAGTGCTTGGGGCAGTGGGGATACGCAGTATTTT. Translation gives CSAWGSGDTQYF.